Below, 32 T cell receptor beta chains from the same sample are listed, as sequenced in a study of T-cell reconstitution after alpha-beta-depleted transplantation in children. Unique molecular identifiers were used to barcode this TCRbeta library. TCRdb called the PCR reads again in MiXCR, with one record for every CDR3 protein. This table holds 500,000 to 600,000 distinct CDR3 sequences, approximately 30% found once. Sequenced here: PBMCs, sampled before TCRalphabeta/CD19-depleted stem cell transplant. The receptors were gathered from a boy under two years old with Wiskott-Aldrich syndrome, due to receive a stem cell transplant.

This clonotype was observed a few times. The J gene is TRBJ2-3, the V gene TRBV5-1; 10 nucleotides agree with TRBD2. V was clipped by 4 bases and J by 7 bases; unmatched bases: 6. Germline values: CDR1 SGHRS, CDR2 YFSETQ. The CDR3 length is 14 residues. The CDR3 DNA follows: TGCGCCAGCAGCACATCACTAGCGGGAAATACGCAGTATTTT. Its translation: CASSTSLAGNTQYF.

CDR3 bases: TGCGCCAGCAGCTTGGCCGAGAACAGCTGGTACGAGCAGTACTTC. This translates into CASSLAENSWYEQYF. V gene TRBV5-1 combines with J gene TRBJ2-7; D gene unclear. CDR1 SGHRS and CDR2 YFSETQ come from the germline V gene. Trimming shortened V by 0 bases and J by 4 bases, and 14 bases separated the two germline ends. The CDR3 spans 15 residues.

In this sample, this clonotype turned up a few times. The rearrangement links TRBV2 to TRBJ2-1; 8 nucleotides agree with TRBD2. The CDR3 has 13 amino acids. Looked up from germline, CDR1 is SNHLY and CDR2 is FYNNEI. The junction had 5 bases not matched to a gene; V was cut back by 7 bases and J by 6 bases. DNA of the CDR3: TGTGCCAGCACGGGGACTAGAAGCAATGAGCAGTTCTTC. It yields the protein CASTGTRSNEQFF.

This clonotype was seen more than once but under ten times. The chain recombines TRBV28 with TRBJ2-1; no firm D call. In germline, CDR1 is MDHEN, CDR2 SYDVKM. The CDR3 contains 15 residues. Trimming took off 5 bases at V and 0 bases at J, with 11 bases between the two ends. The CDR3 sequence is CASSDSRSSYNEQFF. The CDR3, as DNA: TGTGCCAGCAGTGATAGCAGAAGCTCCTACAATGAGCAGTTCTTC.

In its sample, this clonotype was seen once. V usage is TRBV15 and J usage is TRBJ2-1; 9 nucleotides align to TRBD2. V gave up 0 bases and J gave up 9 bases; unmatched junction bases: 9. The CDR3 consists of 16 residues. Germline V gives CDR1 LNHNV, CDR2 YYDKDF (reference sequence). The DNA of the CDR3 is TGTGCCACCAGCAGAGATCGCGGGAGGGCCGGGATTGAGCAGTTCTTC. Its protein product is CATSRDRGRAGIEQFF.

J is TRBJ2-5 and V is TRBV5-1; TRBD2 is a possible D gene (5 bases). CDR1 is SGHRS, CDR2 YFSETQ, per germline. V was cut by 6 bases and J by 3 bases, with 12 bases left in between. CDR3 length equals 13 residues. The CDR3 DNA reads as TGCGCCAGCAAACCACCCGGGAAAGAGACCCAGTACTTC. Amino acids: CASKPPGKETQYF.

The rearrangement links TRBV28 to TRBJ2-3; 7 bases align to TRBD1. CDR1 is MDHEN, CDR2 SYDVKM, per germline. The CDR3 consists of 12 residues. The J segment lost 8 bases and the V segment lost 6 bases, leaving 5 bases of the junction unmatched. CDR3: CASRLQGTTQYF. CDR3 nucleotide sequence: TGTGCCAGCAGGCTACAGGGGACTACGCAGTATTTT.

V and J are TRBV29-1 and TRBJ2-1; the D gene is possibly TRBD2 (7 bases). The germline V gene has CDR1 SQVTM and CDR2 ANQGSEA. This CDR3 has 16 amino acids. V was clipped by 4 bases and J by 2 bases, with 18 bases between them. The CDR3 sequence: CSVGLPRGPTYNEQFF. In DNA form, the CDR3 reads TGCAGCGTTGGATTGCCGCGGGGGCCGACCTACAATGAGCAGTTCTTC.

This clonotype has a handful of counts. The chain couples TRBV5-1 to TRBJ1-5; D call uncertain. The CDR3 covers 14 residues. Germline lookup yields CDR1 SGHRS and CDR2 YFSETQ. Trimming cost V 0 bases and J 1 base, with 5 bases left between them. Here the CDR3 reads CASSLGASNQPQHF. The CDR3 region has the DNA TGCGCCAGCAGCTTGGGGGCCAGCAATCAGCCCCAGCATTTT.

This sequence joins TRBV4-1 and TRBJ2-1; tentative D call: TRBD2 (6 bases). Trimming stripped 6 bases from V and 0 bases from J, with 9 bases between. Germline V gene sequence: CDR1 MGHRA, CDR2 YSYEKL. The CDR3 consists of 14 residues. The CDR3 nucleotides read TGCGCCAGCAGTACTAGCCGCTCCTACAATGAGCAGTTCTTC. This gives the protein CASSTSRSYNEQFF.

The chain is built from TRBV12-3 or TRBV12-4 and TRBJ2-3; 9 bases are shared with TRBD2. Trimming took 5 bases from V and 5 from J; bases not matched to a gene: 8. The CDR3 runs 15 residues. CDR3 DNA sequence: TGTGCCAGCAGTCGTTTAGGAGCGGGAGGAGATACGCAGTATTTT. Amino acids: CASSRLGAGGDTQYF.

This clonotype was observed a few times. V usage is TRBV5-1 and J usage is TRBJ2-3, with D tentatively TRBD2 (5 bases). Germline assignment: CDR1 SGHRS and CDR2 YFSETQ. The CDR3 contains 13 residues. V shed 5 bases and J shed 7 bases, with 14 bases lying between them. In DNA, the CDR3 is TGCGCCAGCAGGGCGGACTTAAGTCATACGCAGTATTTT. This codes for CASRADLSHTQYF. The whole variable domain, remainder taken from reference TRBV5-1 and TRBJ2-3, is KAGVTQTPRYLIKTRGQQVTLSCSPISGHRSVSWYQQTPGQGLQFLFEYFSETQRNKGNFPGRFSGRQFSNSRSEMNVSTLELGDSALYLCASRADLSHTQYFGPGTRLTVL.

This clonotype was observed a few times. This rearrangement joins TRBV10-3 to TRBJ2-1; possibly TRBD1 or TRBD2 for D (5 bases each). V shed 2 bases and J shed 0 bases, with 17 bases lying between them. The germline V gene encodes CDR1 ENHRY and CDR2 SYGVKD. The CDR3 loop spans 18 amino acids. CDR3 protein: CAISEEDFWGSSYNEQFF. The CDR3 DNA sequence: TGTGCCATCAGTGAGGAGGACTTCTGGGGGAGCTCCTACAATGAGCAGTTCTTC.

The chain is built from TRBV6-5 and TRBJ2-5; D ambiguous. Trimming stripped 2 bases from V and 3 bases from J, with 7 bases between. The CDR3 extends over 13 amino acids. Germline loops: CDR1 MNHEY, CDR2 SVGAGI. CDR3 protein: CASSYGSEETQYF. CDR3 in DNA: TGTGCCAGCAGTTACGGGTCAGAAGAGACCCAGTACTTC.

This clonotype was seen a few times. A read error may produce the germline difference seen at one junction end. The chain recombines TRBV20-1 with TRBJ2-3; possible D gene TRBD2, 6 bases. Germline assignment: CDR1 DFQATT and CDR2 SNEGSKA (reference sequence). The CDR3 is 13 residues long. The CDR3 sequence is CSTGEAGPFTQYF. CDR3 nucleotides: TGTTCAACGGGGGAAGCGGGCCCTTTTACGCAGTATTTT.

This clonotype was picked up a small number of times. The CDR3 DNA sequence: TGTGCCAGCAGCTTCAGGCTAAACACCGGGGAGCTGTTTTTT. The encoded protein is CASSFRLNTGELFF. This sequence joins TRBV11-2 and TRBJ2-2, with D unclear. Trimming cost V 3 bases and J 2 bases, with 7 bases left between them. From germline, CDR1 is SGHAT and CDR2 FQNNGV. The CDR3 has 14 residues.

J is TRBJ2-1 and V is TRBV20-1, with 16 bases aligning to TRBD2. This CDR3 spans 19 amino acids. Germline-derived CDR1 and CDR2 are DFQATT and SNEGSKA (reference sequence). V lost 0 bases to trimming and J lost 9 bases; unmatched junction nucleotides: 14. CDR3 protein: CSARDLGLAGGPLSSEQFF. In DNA, the CDR3 is TGCAGTGCTAGAGATCTGGGACTAGCGGGAGGGCCCCTGTCAAGTGAGCAGTTCTTC.

This clonotype was counted only a few times. This chain joins TRBV29-1 and TRBJ2-3; D perhaps matches TRBD2 (6 bases). CDR3 length equals 13 residues. Germline V gene lookup returns CDR1 SQVTM and CDR2 ANQGSEA. Trimming cost V 4 bases and J 4 bases, with 12 bases left between them. The CDR3 DNA sequence: TGCAGCGTTGTTGGGGGGAGGTCAGATACGCAGTATTTT. It translates to CSVVGGRSDTQYF.

V is TRBV7-6 and J is TRBJ2-7; unclear D gene. V was clipped by 6 bases and J by 6 bases, with 21 bases between them. The CDR3 totals 15 residues. Germline V lookup: CDR1 SGHVS, CDR2 FNYEAQ. CDR3 sequence (DNA): TGTGCCAGCAGTACTACTTCTACACATCCTGCCGAGCAGTACTTC. This codes for CASSTTSTHPAEQYF.

The table lists this clonotype with a few counts. V and J are TRBV11-2 and TRBJ2-7; possible D gene TRBD1, 6 bases. This CDR3 spans 14 amino acids. The V end lost 2 bases, the J end lost 6 bases, and 14 bases lay between the germline ends. The germline gives CDR1 SGHAT, CDR2 FQNNGV. The CDR3 protein is CASSLFSAQGEQYF. CDR3 nucleotide sequence: TGTGCCAGCAGCTTATTTTCAGCACAGGGCGAGCAGTACTTC.

This clonotype was seen a handful of times. This chain joins TRBV6-5 and TRBJ2-1, with unresolved D. This CDR3 has 12 amino acids. CDR1 MNHEY and CDR2 SVGAGI come from the germline V gene. The ends were cut back, 2 bases at V and 5 bases at J, with 4 bases in the middle. The CDR3 sequence is CASSYPNNEQFF. CDR3 nucleotide sequence: TGTGCCAGCAGTTACCCTAACAATGAGCAGTTCTTC.

J is TRBJ1-2 and V is TRBV30; the D gene is possibly TRBD1 (6 bases). The CDR3 runs 12 residues. V dropped 4 bases and J dropped 9 bases, with 15 bases sitting between them. CDR1 and CDR2 from the germline V gene are GTSNPN and SVGIG (reference sequence). Written as DNA, the CDR3 is TGTGCCTGGACCTTCGACAGGACTCGCTACACCTTC. It codes for CAWTFDRTRYTF. Based on the CDR3 plus reference TRBV30 and TRBJ1-2, the full variable domain is SQTIHQWPATLVQPVGSPLSLECTVEGTSNPNLYWYRQAAGRGLQLLFYSVGIGQISSEVPQNLSASRPQDRQFILSSKKLLLSDSGFYLCAWTFDRTRYTFGSGTRLTVV.

Only a few counts were recorded for this clonotype. The gene calls are TRBV25-1 and TRBJ2-1, with a tentative D call TRBD2 (6 bases). Germline values: CDR1 MGHDK, CDR2 SYGVNS. The length of the CDR3 is 13 residues. V lost 4 bases and J 4 bases, leaving 8 bases between the germline ends. CDR3 bases: TGTGCCAGCAGTGCGGAGGGATACAATGAGCAGTTCTTC. It is translated as CASSAEGYNEQFF.

The rearrangement joins TRBV10-3 to TRBJ2-1; 10 nucleotides align to TRBD2. Germline V gene lookup returns CDR1 ENHRY and CDR2 SYGVKD. V trimming: 8 bases; J trimming: 3 bases; junction bases outside the gene matches: 4. The CDR3 runs to 14 residues. CDR3 protein: CAIRRTSGYNEQFF. DNA of the CDR3: TGTGCCATCCGGAGGACTAGCGGCTACAATGAGCAGTTCTTC.

This clonotype was detected a few times. The chain employs TRBV20-1 and TRBJ1-2; the D gene is possibly TRBD1 (5 bases). The V end was cut by 0 bases, the J end by 4 bases, with 18 bases between. The CDR3 is 16 amino acids. Germline loops: CDR1 DFQATT, CDR2 SNEGSKA (reference sequence). The CDR3 is CSARDPDSAASYGYTF. CDR3 in DNA: TGCAGTGCTAGAGACCCCGACAGCGCCGCGTCCTATGGCTACACCTTC.

This clonotype has just a few counts. CDR3 amino acids: CASSGQPGLALTGELFF. The DNA of the CDR3 is TGTGCCAGCAGTGGGCAACCGGGACTAGCTCTCACCGGGGAGCTGTTTTTT. The rearrangement links TRBV12-3 or TRBV12-4 to TRBJ2-2, with 9 positions matching TRBD2. The ends lost 5 bases at V and 4 bases at J; junction bases unmatched: 11. The CDR3 length is 17 residues.

For the CDR3, the DNA is TGCGCCAGCCGACGGATCCCTAGCACAGATACGCAGTATTTT. Protein: CASRRIPSTDTQYF. The chain is built from TRBV5-1 and TRBJ2-3; no definite D call. V lost 7 bases and J lost 0, with 12 bases in between. CDR1 SGHRS and CDR2 YFSETQ come from the germline V gene. This CDR3 has 14 amino acids.

This clonotype was seen more than once but under ten times. The chain is built from TRBV20-1 and TRBJ2-2; D gene uncertain. Germline assignment: CDR1 DFQATT and CDR2 SNEGSKA (reference sequence). CDR3 size: 13 residues. V was clipped by 2 bases and J by 0 bases, with 4 bases between them. CDR3 amino acids: CSARLPNTGELFF. Here the CDR3 DNA reads TGCAGTGCTAGACTACCGAACACCGGGGAGCTGTTTTTT.

V is TRBV20-1 and J is TRBJ2-1; D is uncertain. The V end was cut by 5 bases, the J end by 9 bases, with 11 bases between. Looked up from germline, CDR1 is DFQATT and CDR2 is SNEGSKA (reference sequence). The CDR3 has 11 residues. CDR3 nucleotide sequence: TGCAGTGCTTACCCGGGCGGTGAGCAGTTCTTC. This encodes CSAYPGGEQFF.

CDR3 DNA: TGCGCCAGCAGCTCGGGACTAGCGGGAGGGGTCGATGAGCAGTTCTTC. Protein sequence: CASSSGLAGGVDEQFF. The chain employs TRBV5-1 and TRBJ2-1; 16 bases are shared with TRBD2. The germline V gene has CDR1 SGHRS and CDR2 YFSETQ. The junction had 5 bases not matched to a gene; V was cut back by 3 bases and J by 8 bases. The CDR3 runs 16 residues.

The chain recombines TRBV20-1 with TRBJ2-7; no clear D gene. Trimming removed 0 bases from V and 7 bases from J, with 7 bases in between. CDR3 size: 11 residues. CDR1 DFQATT and CDR2 SNEGSKA come from the germline V gene (reference sequence). CDR3 coding DNA: TGCAGTGCTAGAGAGGTAGGAGAGCAGTACTTC. It translates to CSAREVGEQYF.

This clonotype was counted between two and nine times. The chain combines TRBV20-1 with TRBJ2-4; 12 bases align to TRBD2. Germline CDR1 reads DFQATT; CDR2 reads SNEGSKA (reference sequence). V was clipped by 4 bases and J by 6 bases; unmatched bases: 7. CDR3 length equals 15 residues. The CDR3 nucleotides read TGCAGTGCTAACCGACTAGCGGGAGCCGGAAACATTCAGTACTTC. It is translated as CSANRLAGAGNIQYF.